This T cell receptor (beta chain) came from a study of T cell changes during pregnancy in multiple sclerosis. The CDR3 is 13 residues long. After removal of 2 bases from V and 6 bases from J, the junction contained 4 bases not matched to a gene. Germline V gene data show CDR1 as SGHVS and CDR2 as FQNEAQ. Data came from immunoSEQ multiplex PCR; TCRdb stores just in-frame clones and leaves some out. The repertoire has more than 9,500 clones, 75% to 90% of them found once; the top ten carry about 10%. This clone has ten or more counts. Sequences were derived from CD8+ T cells from peripheral blood mononuclear cells, sampled after pregnancy. The receptor was derived from a female donor in good health, enrolled as a control in a pregnancy study. The rearrangement links TRBV7-8 to TRBJ2-7; 7 bases are shared with TRBD2. The CDR3 loop is CASSLRGVVEQYF. CDR3 nucleotide sequence: TGTGCCAGCAGCTTACGGGGGGTGGTCGAGCAGTACTTC. Variable domain in full (rest from reference TRBV7-8 and TRBJ2-7): GAGVSQSPRYKVAKRGQDVALRCDPISGHVSLFWYQQALGQGPEFLTYFQNEAQLDKSGLPSDRFFAERPEGSVSTLKIQRTQQEDSAVYLCASSLRGVVEQYFGPGTRLTVT.